A selection of T cell receptor beta chains follows, all from one sample in a study of blood T cell dynamics during melanoma immunotherapy. The repertoire was sequenced with immunoSEQ multiplex PCR; TCRdb's copy has only in-frame clones and lacks some. The table lists fewer than 30,000 clones, over 70% of them singletons. Sequenced material: blood, taken from a patient treated with checkpoint blockade. These receptors all come from a human donor with melanoma. Both conserved end residues are part of each CDR3. The D gene is left open where the match is weak. Part of the rows lack a size; the others show once, few, many or a class for expanded clones.

v_call: TRBV5-4; d_call: TRBD2; clone_size: .; j_call: TRBJ2-5; cdr3_aa: CASSAGTSRLQETQYF; cdr3_nt: TGTGCCAGCAGCGCGGGGACTAGCCGATTACAAGAGACCCAGTACTTC
v_call: TRBV7-2; d_call: .; clone_size: few; j_call: TRBJ2-2; cdr3_aa: CASSLEGYTGELFF; cdr3_nt: TGTGCCAGCAGCTTAGAGGGCTACACCGGGGAGCTGTTTTTT
v_call: TRBV4-2; d_call: TRBD1; clone_size: few; j_call: TRBJ1-2; cdr3_aa: CASSSPPGQGHYGYTF; cdr3_nt: TGTGCCAGCAGCTCCCCCCCGGGACAGGGCCACTATGGCTACACCTTC
v_call: TRBV9; d_call: .; clone_size: .; j_call: TRBJ2-4; cdr3_aa: CASSVGGAKNIQYF; cdr3_nt: TGTGCCAGCAGCGTAGGTGGAGCCAAAAACATTCAGTACTTC
v_call: TRBV19; d_call: TRBD1; clone_size: .; j_call: TRBJ1-4; cdr3_aa: CASSIVGQSLQSNEKLFF; cdr3_nt: TGTGCCAGTAGTATTGTGGGACAGAGCCTGCAATCTAATGAAAAACTGTTTTTT
v_call: TRBV5-4; d_call: .; clone_size: .; j_call: TRBJ2-2; cdr3_aa: CASSSELGGPPRLFF; cdr3_nt: TGTGCCAGCAGCTCAGAGCTCGGGGGACCTCCACGGCTGTTTTTT
v_call: TRBV4-1; d_call: TRBD1; clone_size: once; j_call: TRBJ2-7; cdr3_aa: CASRPTGTESYEQYF; cdr3_nt: TGCGCCAGCAGACCGACGGGGACAGAATCCTACGAGCAGTACTTC
v_call: TRBV7-9; d_call: .; clone_size: .; j_call: TRBJ1-1; cdr3_aa: CASSSRGDTEAFF; cdr3_nt: TGTGCCAGCAGTTCGCGGGGGGACACTGAAGCTTTCTTT
v_call: TRBV6-6; d_call: .; clone_size: .; j_call: TRBJ1-5; cdr3_aa: CASSSRVQQPQHF; cdr3_nt: TGTGCCAGCAGTTCCAGGGTACAACAGCCCCAGCATTTT
v_call: TRBV19; d_call: .; clone_size: .; j_call: TRBJ1-5; cdr3_aa: CASSIPTGNNQPQHF; cdr3_nt: TGTGCCAGTAGTATCCCGACGGGAAACAATCAGCCCCAGCATTTT
v_call: TRBV4-3; d_call: TRBD1; clone_size: .; j_call: TRBJ1-5; cdr3_aa: CASSQDRGWQPQHF; cdr3_nt: TGCGCCAGCAGCCAAGACAGGGGGTGGCAGCCCCAGCATTTT
v_call: TRBV7-2; d_call: TRBD1; clone_size: .; j_call: TRBJ2-7; cdr3_aa: CASSAVPGQGQYF; cdr3_nt: TGTGCCAGCAGCGCTGTCCCGGGACAGGGGCAGTACTTC
v_call: TRBV7-2; d_call: .; clone_size: .; j_call: TRBJ1-1; cdr3_aa: CASSSSPGRNTEAFF; cdr3_nt: TGTGCCAGCAGCTCCAGTCCGGGGAGGAACACTGAAGCTTTCTTT
v_call: TRBV5-1; d_call: TRBD1; clone_size: .; j_call: TRBJ2-7; cdr3_aa: CASSLVTGGSFSEQYF; cdr3_nt: TGCGCCAGCAGCTTGGTCACAGGGGGCAGTTTCTCCGAGCAGTACTTC
v_call: TRBV6-1; d_call: .; clone_size: .; j_call: TRBJ2-1; cdr3_aa: CASTGFNEQFF; cdr3_nt: TGTGCTAGTACAGGTTTCAATGAGCAGTTCTTC
v_call: TRBV5-8; d_call: .; clone_size: .; j_call: TRBJ2-3; cdr3_aa: CASSLVGGSTDTQYF; cdr3_nt: TGTGCCAGCAGCTTAGTCGGGGGATCCACAGATACGCAGTATTTT
v_call: TRBV5-1; d_call: .; clone_size: .; j_call: TRBJ2-2; cdr3_aa: CASSLGKTTGELFF; cdr3_nt: TGCGCCAGCAGCTTGGGAAAGACCACCGGGGAGCTGTTTTTT
v_call: TRBV27; d_call: TRBD2; clone_size: .; j_call: TRBJ2-2; cdr3_aa: CASRIAGVLAGELFF; cdr3_nt: TGTGCCAGCAGGATAGCGGGGGTTCTGGCCGGGGAGCTGTTTTTT
v_call: TRBV19; d_call: .; clone_size: .; j_call: TRBJ1-5; cdr3_aa: CASSFVAAANQPQHF; cdr3_nt: TGTGCCAGTAGTTTCGTGGCAGCGGCTAATCAGCCCCAGCATTTT
v_call: TRBV4-2; d_call: .; clone_size: .; j_call: TRBJ1-6; cdr3_aa: CASSQTQSYNSPLHF; cdr3_nt: TGTGCCAGCAGCCAAACTCAGAGTTATAATTCACCCCTCCACTTT
v_call: TRBV28; d_call: TRBD1; clone_size: .; j_call: TRBJ1-2; cdr3_aa: CASSTTGQGRFRSSGYTF; cdr3_nt: TGTGCCAGCAGTACCACGGGACAGGGAAGATTCAGATCTAGTGGCTACACCTTC
v_call: TRBV28; d_call: TRBD2; clone_size: .; j_call: TRBJ2-6; cdr3_aa: CATRLPGLAGRTGANVLTF; cdr3_nt: TGTGCCACTCGTCTCCCGGGACTAGCTGGAAGGACTGGGGCCAACGTCCTGACTTTC
v_call: TRBV10-3; d_call: .; clone_size: .; j_call: TRBJ2-7; cdr3_aa: CAISAEGHTYEQYF; cdr3_nt: TGTGCCATCAGTGCAGAGGGTCATACCTACGAGCAGTACTTC
v_call: TRBV19; d_call: TRBD1; clone_size: once; j_call: TRBJ1-5; cdr3_aa: CASSRVQGNQPQHF; cdr3_nt: TGTGCCAGTAGTCGAGTACAGGGGAATCAGCCCCAGCATTTT
v_call: TRBV5-6; d_call: TRBD1; clone_size: .; j_call: TRBJ1-3; cdr3_aa: CASSRRDRGRLSGNTIYF; cdr3_nt: TGTGCCAGCAGCCGCCGGGACAGGGGGCGTCTATCTGGAAACACCATATATTTT
v_call: TRBV4-3; d_call: TRBD1; clone_size: .; j_call: TRBJ2-3; cdr3_aa: CASSQERTGGTDTQYF; cdr3_nt: TGCGCCAGCAGCCAAGAGAGGACAGGGGGCACAGATACGCAGTATTTT
v_call: TRBV5-6; d_call: TRBD2; clone_size: .; j_call: TRBJ2-7; cdr3_aa: CASSGGLAGVWEQYF; cdr3_nt: TGTGCCAGCAGCGGGGGACTAGCGGGAGTGTGGGAGCAGTACTTC
v_call: TRBV7-9; d_call: .; clone_size: .; j_call: TRBJ2-1; cdr3_aa: CASSNDWYNEQFF; cdr3_nt: TGTGCCAGCAGCAACGACTGGTACAATGAGCAGTTCTTC
v_call: TRBV6-6; d_call: TRBD1; clone_size: .; j_call: TRBJ2-1; cdr3_aa: CASSHRDSRHEQFF; cdr3_nt: TGTGCCAGCAGCCACCGGGACAGTAGGCATGAGCAGTTCTTC
v_call: TRBV14; d_call: TRBD1; clone_size: once; j_call: TRBJ2-1; cdr3_aa: CASSLGQGMFNEQFF; cdr3_nt: TGTGCCAGCAGCCTCGGACAGGGGATGTTCAATGAGCAGTTCTTC
v_call: TRBV2; d_call: .; clone_size: .; j_call: TRBJ2-7; cdr3_aa: CASSELRTAYEQYF; cdr3_nt: TGTGCCAGCAGTGAACTGAGGACAGCCTACGAGCAGTACTTC
v_call: TRBV9; d_call: .; clone_size: .; j_call: TRBJ1-1; cdr3_aa: CASSVEGANTEAFF; cdr3_nt: TGTGCCAGCAGCGTAGAAGGGGCAAACACTGAAGCTTTCTTT
v_call: TRBV7-2; d_call: TRBD1; clone_size: .; j_call: TRBJ2-7; cdr3_aa: CASISTQGAYEQYF; cdr3_nt: TGTGCCAGCATCTCCACCCAGGGGGCGTACGAGCAGTACTTC
v_call: TRBV2; d_call: TRBD1; clone_size: .; j_call: TRBJ1-5; cdr3_aa: CASSTGTGDSNQPQHF; cdr3_nt: TGTGCCAGCAGCACCGGGACAGGGGATAGCAATCAGCCCCAGCATTTT
v_call: TRBV9; d_call: .; clone_size: .; j_call: TRBJ2-1; cdr3_aa: CASSARGGGVNNEQFF; cdr3_nt: TGTGCCAGCAGCGCCAGAGGGGGTGGCGTCAACAATGAGCAGTTCTTC
v_call: TRBV5-1; d_call: TRBD1; clone_size: .; j_call: TRBJ1-4; cdr3_aa: CASSTGQGVFSTNEKLFF; cdr3_nt: TGCGCCAGCAGCACGGGACAGGGGGTCTTTTCAACTAATGAAAAACTGTTTTTT
v_call: TRBV7-8; d_call: TRBD2; clone_size: .; j_call: TRBJ2-3; cdr3_aa: CASSLRTSGRSDTQYF; cdr3_nt: TGTGCCAGCAGCCTACGGACTAGCGGGAGGTCGGATACGCAGTATTTT